This TCR beta chain was captured in a study of blood T cell repertoires in COVID-19 (dated by TCRdb to about 2020). Study-level background: The collaborator samples originated in the United States, Italy and Spain and spanned the acute and convalescent phases of COVID-19. The prospective study material was composed of cDNA or gDNA derived from T cells, B-cell-depleted T cells, or PBMCs. Deeply sampled blood TCRbeta repertoires from subjects exposed to, actively infected with, or recovered from COVID-19 were included in the dataset. A freely available public database, intended as a resource for researchers studying the immune response to SARS-CoV-2, is where the repertoires were released. The samples were drawn from two sources: the first 160 participants of the ongoing ImmuneRACE study, and 1,200 or so subjects contributed by 6 global collaborators. A de-identified subject ID, COVID-19 status, age in years and sex were almost always included in the sample metadata. Where available, HLA class I and class II types were obtained from metadata supplied by the sample provider rather than from assay-based typing.

Each collaborating institution followed its own protocols to collect whole blood in K2EDTA tubes. For TCRbeta analysis, collaborators shipped samples in one of three forms: frozen whole blood, isolated PBMCs, or DNA extracted from either of those sample types. Details on this clone: The antigen this receptor binds is unknown. Base qualities were left out, and no much larger clone turns up one base away.

The CDR3 has 14 amino acids, counting the end cysteine and phenylalanine. Here the CDR3 DNA is all that survives: 42 bases in frame from base 1. The germline V gene specifies ENHRY as CDR1 and SYGVKD as CDR2. After removal of 6 bases from V and 7 bases from J, the junction retains 6 bases not matched to a gene. The immunoSEQ Assay, a bias-controlled multiplex PCR, was used to amplify TCRbeta CDR3 regions from genomic DNA. The study's own analysis went as follows. Within the assay, amplification of reference gene primers was used to estimate how many nucleated cells each sample contained. Sequence reads were collapsed and filtered to measure the absolute abundance of every unique TCRbeta CDR3 rearrangement. Productive Simpson clonality was computed per sample as the square root of Simpson's diversity index over productive rearrangements. TCRdb obtained this table from immuneACCESS and retained in-frame rearrangements with V and J assigned. These tables miss some clones; where compared with another copy, unresolved V genes account for less than half of the shortfall, and the remainder is unexplained. The V and J calls and clone size were taken over from that table, and D and trimming were inferred from the DNA. Across this sample there are tens of thousands of clones, with around nine tenths seen only once. The leading ten clones occupy around 1.2% of the sample.

General study outcomes and caveats: The quantity of clinical and demographic metadata differed by source and by participant and was supplied without curation.

Sequencing input: peripheral blood. The source of this sequence is a woman in her sixties or seventies with acute or convalescent COVID-19. In this chain, TRBV10-3 is recombined with TRBJ1-6; 7 central nucleotides agree with TRBD1. The nucleotides read TGTGCCATCAGGGGCCGGGACAGAAATTCACCCCTCCACTTT. Its protein product is CAIRGRDRNSPLHF.